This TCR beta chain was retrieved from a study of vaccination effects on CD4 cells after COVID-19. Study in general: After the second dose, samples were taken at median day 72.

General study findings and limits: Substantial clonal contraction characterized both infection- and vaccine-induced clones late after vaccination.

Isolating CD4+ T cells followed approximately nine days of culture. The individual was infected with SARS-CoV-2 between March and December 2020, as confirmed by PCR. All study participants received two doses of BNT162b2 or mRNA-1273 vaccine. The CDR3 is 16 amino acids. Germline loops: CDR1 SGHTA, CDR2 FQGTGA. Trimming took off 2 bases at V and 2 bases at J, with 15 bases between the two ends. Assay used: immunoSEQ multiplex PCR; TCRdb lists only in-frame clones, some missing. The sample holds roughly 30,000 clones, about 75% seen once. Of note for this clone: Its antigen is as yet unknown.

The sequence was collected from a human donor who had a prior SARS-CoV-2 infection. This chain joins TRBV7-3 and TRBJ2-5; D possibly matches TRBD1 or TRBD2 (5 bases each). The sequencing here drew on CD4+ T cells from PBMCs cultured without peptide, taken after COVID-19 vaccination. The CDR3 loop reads CASSLGLGVGQETQYF. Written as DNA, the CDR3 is TGTGCCAGCAGCTTAGGGCTGGGGGTCGGGCAAGAGACCCAGTACTTC.